The T cell receptor (beta chain) described here comes from a study of early T cells in non-severe SARS-CoV-2 infection. There are 14 residues in the CDR3. Germline CDR1 SGHTA, CDR2 FQGNSA. Trimming removed 2 bases at V and 7 bases at J, with 12 bases between. MiXCR, applied by TCRdb to the 5' RACE reads, yields one record per CDR3 protein. The table has under 35,000 distinct CDR3 sequences, less than 7% seen once. This clonotype was picked up a small number of times. Sequenced sample: whole blood. This sequence was found in an adult who was a healthcare worker with PCR-confirmed SARS-CoV-2 infection or an uninfected control (not recorded which). The rearrangement links TRBV7-2 to TRBJ1-5; tentatively, D is TRBD1 (5 bases). The CDR3: CASSLQGLAQPQHF. CDR3 nucleotide sequence: TGTGCCAGCAGCTTACAGGGACTGGCGCAGCCCCAGCATTTT.